The clone carrying this T cell receptor (beta chain) was observed at least ten times. Its antigen is as yet unknown. The cDNA was synthesized by means of template-switch 5'RACE, which was carried out with 10-nucleotide random UMIs. MiXCR, run by TCRdb on the 5' RACE reads, gives a single entry per CDR3 protein. The sample holds under 20,000 distinct CDR3 sequences, roughly 15% seen once. The data are from a study of neurological immune-mediated disorders. Study-wide results and caveats: Whereas HTLV-1-associated myelopathy showed the most TCR clonal expansion, multiple sclerosis showed the least, with levels below those of healthy controls. Expanded clones shared no identical CDR3 amino acid sequences across subjects, which suggested private TCR-beta repertoires in all groups.

The unsorted libraries originated from 2 million PBMCs that had been stored at -80 C. Trimming removed 0 bases from V and 8 bases from J, with 16 bases in between. The CDR3 is 15 amino acids. The germline gives CDR1 LGHNA, CDR2 YSLEER. This clonotype was sampled from a man aged 55 to 70 with HTLV-1-associated myelopathy (HAM/TSP). V and J are TRBV4-3 and TRBJ1-2; D is perhaps TRBD1 (5 bases). Sequenced sample: PBMCs. CDR3 residues: CASSQDLTEGIGYTF. CDR3 nucleotides: TGCGCCAGCAGCCAAGATTTGACAGAGGGTATAGGCTACACCTTC.